The TCR beta chain described here comes from a study of blood T cell repertoires in COVID-19. Study details: Some COVID-19 samples were acute and others convalescent; all came from the United States, Italy and Spain. PBMCs, B-cell-depleted T cells, or T cells provided the cDNA or gDNA that made up the material.

The length of the CDR3 is 16 residues. V gave up 0 bases and J gave up 4 bases; unmatched junction bases: 4. CDR1 SGHRS and CDR2 YFSETQ come from the germline V gene. The authors' processing: Estimated nucleated cell counts came from reference gene primer amplification. The assay was immunoSEQ multiplex PCR, and TCRdb's table has in-frame clones only and misses some. The DNA gave D and trimming, while V, J and clone size come from that table. This repertoire shows about 140,000 clones, approximately 88% found once; its top ten account for less than 2%. This clonotype was obtained from a woman between 45 and 65 years old with acute or convalescent COVID-19. The chain carries TRBV5-1 and TRBJ2-5; 12 bases align to TRBD1. Specimen: peripheral blood. The CDR3 sequence is CASSLGGQGALETQYF. The CDR3, as DNA: TGCGCCAGCAGCTTGGGGGGACAGGGGGCACTAGAGACCCAGTACTTC. The full variable domain, its missing parts supplied by reference TRBV5-1 and TRBJ2-5, is KAGVTQTPRYLIKTRGQQVTLSCSPISGHRSVSWYQQTPGQGLQFLFEYFSETQRNKGNFPGRFSGRQFSNSRSEMNVSTLELGDSALYLCASSLGGQGALETQYFGPGTRLLVL.